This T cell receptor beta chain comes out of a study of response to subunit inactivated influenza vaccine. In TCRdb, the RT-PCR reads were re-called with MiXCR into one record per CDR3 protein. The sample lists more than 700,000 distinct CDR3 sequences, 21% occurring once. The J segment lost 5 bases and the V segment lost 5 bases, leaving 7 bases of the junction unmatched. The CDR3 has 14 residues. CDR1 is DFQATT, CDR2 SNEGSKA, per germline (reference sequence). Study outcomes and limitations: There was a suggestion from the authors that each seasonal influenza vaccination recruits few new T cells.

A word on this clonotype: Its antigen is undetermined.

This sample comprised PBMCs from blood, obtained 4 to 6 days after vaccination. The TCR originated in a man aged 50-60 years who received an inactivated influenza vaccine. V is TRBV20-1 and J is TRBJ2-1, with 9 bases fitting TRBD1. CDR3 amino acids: CSAAGQGQNNEQFF. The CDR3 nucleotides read TGCAGTGCTGCTGGACAGGGGCAGAACAATGAGCAGTTCTTC.